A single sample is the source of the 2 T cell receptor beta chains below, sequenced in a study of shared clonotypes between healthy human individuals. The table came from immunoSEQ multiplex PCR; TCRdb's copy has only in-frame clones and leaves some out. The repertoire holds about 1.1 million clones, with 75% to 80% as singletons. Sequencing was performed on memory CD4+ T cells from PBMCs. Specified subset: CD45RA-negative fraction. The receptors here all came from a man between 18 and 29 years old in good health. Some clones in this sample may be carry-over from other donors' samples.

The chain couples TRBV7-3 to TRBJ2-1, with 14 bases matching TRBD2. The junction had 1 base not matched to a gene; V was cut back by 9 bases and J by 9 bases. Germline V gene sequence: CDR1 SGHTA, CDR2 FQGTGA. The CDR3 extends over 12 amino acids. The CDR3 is CASGTSGSEQFF. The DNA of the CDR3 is TGTGCCAGTGGGACTAGCGGGAGTGAGCAGTTCTTC.

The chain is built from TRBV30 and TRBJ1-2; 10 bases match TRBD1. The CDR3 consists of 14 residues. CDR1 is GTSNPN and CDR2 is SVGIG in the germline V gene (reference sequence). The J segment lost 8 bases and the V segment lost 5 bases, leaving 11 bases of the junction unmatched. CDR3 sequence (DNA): TGTGCCTGGGAACTGAGGGACAGGGGTTACGGCTACACCTTC. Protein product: CAWELRDRGYGYTF.